This TCR beta chain is drawn from a study of cytomegalovirus exposure and HLA in healthy donors. Germline assignment: CDR1 MNHEY and CDR2 SVGAGI. This CDR3 region has 13 residues. V lost 8 bases and J lost 5; bases outside the gene matches: 3. The PCR made use of 60 Vbeta and 13 Jbeta primers. Produced via immunoSEQ multiplex PCR; TCRdb's table is partial and in-frame only. In the table there are tens of thousands of clones, roughly 72% of which are singletons. The chain is built from TRBV6-5 and TRBJ1-6; 7 nucleotides align to TRBD1. The clonotype originates from a woman aged 45-59 years in good health and CMV-seronegative. The sequencing input was PBMCs. DNA for the CDR3: TGTGCCAGCCGGGACAGTAATAATTCACCCCTCCACTTT. This gives the protein CASRDSNNSPLHF.